This entry features one T cell receptor (beta chain) sequence. Its antigen is not identified. The authors amplified TCR beta CDR3 regions from RNA transcripts. HTBI primers were used in a first-round RT-PCR, which preceded a second-round multiplex PCR. TCRdb redid the calling of the multiplex PCR reads with MiXCR, one entry per CDR3 protein. The data show around 1,200,000 distinct CDR3 sequences, with about 36% seen just once and roughly 11% held by the top ten. The sample comes from a study of Graves' ophthalmopathy and Graves' hyperthyroidism. As for the study in general: Hyperthyroidism was classified as stable if no ophthalmopathy occurred within 18 months of follow-up. Points from the study as a whole: At 70.59% sensitivity and about 72% specificity, the model predicted progression of the ophthalmopathy.

There are 14 residues in the CDR3. Trimming took 7 bases from V and 7 from J; bases not matched to a gene: 15. Germline V CDR1 and CDR2: SQVTM, ANQGSEA. Newly diagnosed, the hyperthyroidism patients had under 2 months' duration and were aged 18 to 65. The V and J genes are TRBV29-1 and TRBJ2-7; 8 nucleotides align to TRBD2. The material sequenced was peripheral blood or thyroid tissue (not recorded which). This TCR was sampled from an adult man with Graves' hyperthyroidism. The CDR3 DNA follows: TGCAGCGCTGTTAGTACGGGACTAGTGGGAGAGCAGTACTTC. The encoded protein is CSAVSTGLVGEQYF.